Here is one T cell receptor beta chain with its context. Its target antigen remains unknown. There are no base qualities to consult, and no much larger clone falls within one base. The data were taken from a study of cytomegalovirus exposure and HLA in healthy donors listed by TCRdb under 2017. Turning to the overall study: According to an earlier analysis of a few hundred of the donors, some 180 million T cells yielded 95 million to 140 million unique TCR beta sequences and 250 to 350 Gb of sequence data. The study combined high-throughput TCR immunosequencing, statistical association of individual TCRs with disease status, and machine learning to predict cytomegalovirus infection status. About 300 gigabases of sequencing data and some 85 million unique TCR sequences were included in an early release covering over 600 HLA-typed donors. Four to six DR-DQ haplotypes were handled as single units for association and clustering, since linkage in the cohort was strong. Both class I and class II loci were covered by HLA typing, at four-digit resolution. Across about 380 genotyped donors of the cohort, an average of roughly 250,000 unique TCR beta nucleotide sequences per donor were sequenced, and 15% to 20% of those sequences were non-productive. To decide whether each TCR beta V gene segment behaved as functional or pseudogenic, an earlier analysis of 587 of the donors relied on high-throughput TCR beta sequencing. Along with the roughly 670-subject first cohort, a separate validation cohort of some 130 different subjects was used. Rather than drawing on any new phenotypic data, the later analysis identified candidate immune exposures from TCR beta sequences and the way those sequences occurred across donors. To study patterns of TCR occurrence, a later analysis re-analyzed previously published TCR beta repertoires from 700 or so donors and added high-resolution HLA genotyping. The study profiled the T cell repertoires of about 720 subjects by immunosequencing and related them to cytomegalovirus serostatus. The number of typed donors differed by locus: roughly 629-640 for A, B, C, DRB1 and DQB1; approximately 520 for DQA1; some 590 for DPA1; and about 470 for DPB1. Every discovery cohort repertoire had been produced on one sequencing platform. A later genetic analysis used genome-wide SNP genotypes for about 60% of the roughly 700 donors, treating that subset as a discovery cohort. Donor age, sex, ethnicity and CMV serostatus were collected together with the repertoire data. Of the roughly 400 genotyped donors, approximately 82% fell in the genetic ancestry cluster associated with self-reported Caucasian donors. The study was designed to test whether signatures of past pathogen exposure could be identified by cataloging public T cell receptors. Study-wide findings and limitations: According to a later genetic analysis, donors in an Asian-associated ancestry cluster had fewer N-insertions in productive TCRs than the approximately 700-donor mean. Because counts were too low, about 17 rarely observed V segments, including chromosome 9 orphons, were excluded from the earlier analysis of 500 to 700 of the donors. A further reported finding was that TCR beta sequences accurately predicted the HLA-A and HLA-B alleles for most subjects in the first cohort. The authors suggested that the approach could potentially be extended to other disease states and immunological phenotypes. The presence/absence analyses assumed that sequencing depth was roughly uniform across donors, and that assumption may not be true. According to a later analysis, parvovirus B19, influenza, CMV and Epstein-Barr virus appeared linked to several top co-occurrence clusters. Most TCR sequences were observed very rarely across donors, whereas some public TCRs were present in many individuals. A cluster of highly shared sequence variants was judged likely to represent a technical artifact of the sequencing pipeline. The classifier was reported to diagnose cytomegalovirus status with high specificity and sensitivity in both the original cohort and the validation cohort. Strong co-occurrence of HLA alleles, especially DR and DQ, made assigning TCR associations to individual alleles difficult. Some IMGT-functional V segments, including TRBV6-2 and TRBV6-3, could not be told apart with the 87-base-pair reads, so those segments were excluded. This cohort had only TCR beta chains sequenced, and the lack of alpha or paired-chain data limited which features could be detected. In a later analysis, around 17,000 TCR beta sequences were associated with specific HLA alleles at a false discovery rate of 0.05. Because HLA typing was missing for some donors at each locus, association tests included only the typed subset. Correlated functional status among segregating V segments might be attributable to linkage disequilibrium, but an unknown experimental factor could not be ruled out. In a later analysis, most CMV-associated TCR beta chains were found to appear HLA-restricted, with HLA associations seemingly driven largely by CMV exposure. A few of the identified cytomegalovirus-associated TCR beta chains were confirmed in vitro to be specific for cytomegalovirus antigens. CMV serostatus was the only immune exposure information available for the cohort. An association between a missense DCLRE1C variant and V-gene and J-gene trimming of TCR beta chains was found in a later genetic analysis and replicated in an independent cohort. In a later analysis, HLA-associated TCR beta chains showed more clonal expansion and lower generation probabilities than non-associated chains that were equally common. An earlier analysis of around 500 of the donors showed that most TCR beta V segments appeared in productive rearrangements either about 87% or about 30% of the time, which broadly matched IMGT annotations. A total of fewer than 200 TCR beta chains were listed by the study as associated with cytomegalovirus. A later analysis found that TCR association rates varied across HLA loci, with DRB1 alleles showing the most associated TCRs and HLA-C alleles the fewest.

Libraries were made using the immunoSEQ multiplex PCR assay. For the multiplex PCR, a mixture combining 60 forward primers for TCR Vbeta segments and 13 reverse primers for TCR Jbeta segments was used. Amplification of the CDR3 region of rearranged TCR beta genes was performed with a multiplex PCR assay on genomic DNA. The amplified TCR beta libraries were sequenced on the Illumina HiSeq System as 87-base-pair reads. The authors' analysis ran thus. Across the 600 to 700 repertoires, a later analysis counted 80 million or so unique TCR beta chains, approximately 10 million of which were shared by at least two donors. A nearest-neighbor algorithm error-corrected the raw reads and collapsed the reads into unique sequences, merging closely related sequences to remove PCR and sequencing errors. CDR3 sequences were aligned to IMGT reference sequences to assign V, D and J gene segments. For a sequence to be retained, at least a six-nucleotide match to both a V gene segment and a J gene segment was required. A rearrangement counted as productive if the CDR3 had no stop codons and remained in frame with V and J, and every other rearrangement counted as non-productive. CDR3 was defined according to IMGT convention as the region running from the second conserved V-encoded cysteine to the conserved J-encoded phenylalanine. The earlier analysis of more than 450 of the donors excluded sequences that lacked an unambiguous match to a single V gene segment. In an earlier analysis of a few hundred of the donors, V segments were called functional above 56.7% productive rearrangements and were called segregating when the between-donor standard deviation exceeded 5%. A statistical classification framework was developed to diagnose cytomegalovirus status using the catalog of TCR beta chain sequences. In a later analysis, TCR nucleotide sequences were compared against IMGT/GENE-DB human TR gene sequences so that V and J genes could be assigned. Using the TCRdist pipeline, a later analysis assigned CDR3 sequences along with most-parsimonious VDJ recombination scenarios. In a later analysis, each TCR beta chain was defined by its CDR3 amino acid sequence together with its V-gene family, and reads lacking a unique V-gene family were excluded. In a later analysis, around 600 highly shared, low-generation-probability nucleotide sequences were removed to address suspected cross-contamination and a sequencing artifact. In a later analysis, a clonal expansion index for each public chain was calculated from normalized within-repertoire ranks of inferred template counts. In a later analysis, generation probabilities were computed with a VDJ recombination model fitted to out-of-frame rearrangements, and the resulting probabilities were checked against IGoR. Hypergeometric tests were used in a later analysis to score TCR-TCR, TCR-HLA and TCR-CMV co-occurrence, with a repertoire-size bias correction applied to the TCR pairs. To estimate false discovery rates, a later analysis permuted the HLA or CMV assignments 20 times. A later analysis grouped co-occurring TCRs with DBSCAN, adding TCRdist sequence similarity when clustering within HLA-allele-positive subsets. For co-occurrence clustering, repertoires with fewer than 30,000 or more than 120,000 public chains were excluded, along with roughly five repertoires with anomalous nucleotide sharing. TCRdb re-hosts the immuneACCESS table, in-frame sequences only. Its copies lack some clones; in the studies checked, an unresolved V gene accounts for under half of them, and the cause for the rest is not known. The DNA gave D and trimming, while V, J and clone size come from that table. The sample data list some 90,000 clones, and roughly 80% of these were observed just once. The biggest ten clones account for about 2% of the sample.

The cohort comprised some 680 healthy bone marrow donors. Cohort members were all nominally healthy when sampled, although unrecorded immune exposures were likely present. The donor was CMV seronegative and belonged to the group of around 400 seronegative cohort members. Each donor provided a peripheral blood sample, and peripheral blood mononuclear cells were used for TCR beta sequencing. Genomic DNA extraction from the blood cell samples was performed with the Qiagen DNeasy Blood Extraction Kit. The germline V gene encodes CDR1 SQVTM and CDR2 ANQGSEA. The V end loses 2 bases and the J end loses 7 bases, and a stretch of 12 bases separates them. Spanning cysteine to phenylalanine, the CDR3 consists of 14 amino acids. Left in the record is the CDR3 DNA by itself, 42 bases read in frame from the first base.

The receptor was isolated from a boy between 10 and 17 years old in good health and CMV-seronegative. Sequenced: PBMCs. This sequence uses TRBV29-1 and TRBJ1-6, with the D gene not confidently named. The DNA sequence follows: TGCAGCGTTGAAAACAGAGCCTTAAATTCACCCCTCCACTTT. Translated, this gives CSVENRALNSPLHF.